Listed below are T cell receptor beta chains from one sample, sequenced in a study of T cell changes during pregnancy in multiple sclerosis. Sequencing was performed with immunoSEQ multiplex PCR; in TCRdb, only in-frame clones are kept and a portion is missing. The sample has roughly 38,000 clones, about 90% seen once. The sample here was CD4+ T cells from peripheral blood mononuclear cells, taken before pregnancy. All receptors come from a female donor with multiple sclerosis, enrolled in a pregnancy study. Each CDR3 is given without its conserved first and last residue. Size is omitted from some rows. Given values are once, few, many or a class for expanded clones.

v_gene	j_gene	abundance	CDR3aa
TRBV14	TRBJ2-7	.	ASSQDIVTTREQY
TRBV7-9	TRBJ2-7	few	ASSAWTGAYEQY
TRBV7-6	TRBJ2-7	.	ASSLAPGNYEQY
TRBV27	TRBJ2-5	.	ASSHRQGIQATQY
TRBV4-1	TRBJ2-3	.	ASSQDGASGRRTDTQY
TRBV9	TRBJ2-2	.	ASSVALWEGPTGELF
TRBV6-1	TRBJ2-7	.	ASSGAGNSYEQY
TRBV29-1	TRBJ2-5	.	SVKGVSRETQY
TRBV28	TRBJ1-4	.	ASSLPPGQGNEKLF
TRBV10-2	TRBJ2-2	.	ASMGRGFPDTGELF
TRBV27	TRBJ2-7	.	ASSLLQKSSYEQY
TRBV4-1	TRBJ2-1	.	ASSGGGLAGGNEQF
TRBV6-4	TRBJ2-1	.	ASSDSLGSGTPHEQF
TRBV4-1	TRBJ2-5	.	ASSQGGGRAETQY
TRBV29-1	TRBJ2-1	.	SVADSGSYNEQF
TRBV7-2	TRBJ2-7	.	ASSLGGRQYGEQY
TRBV11-3	TRBJ2-1	.	ASSLEGGRANEQF
TRBV28	TRBJ1-2	.	ASRKDSSFYGYT
TRBV5-1	TRBJ1-2	.	ASSTGGAAGYT
TRBV30	TRBJ2-7	.	AWNRAYEQY
TRBV19	TRBJ1-2	.	ASSGQGFGYGYT
TRBV19	TRBJ2-1	.	ASRYGTYNEQF
TRBV6-5	TRBJ1-2	.	ASSTGYGYT
TRBV6-5	TRBJ2-1	once	ASSRTGGMDEQF
TRBV30	TRBJ1-1	.	AWTLRGPGTEAF
TRBV7-9	TRBJ1-1	.	ASSLFSDTEAF
TRBV27	TRBJ2-1	.	ASSLSRTSGYNEQF
TRBV5-5	TRBJ1-4	few	ASSSSPRVGEKLF
TRBV27	TRBJ1-5	.	ASRKTGVSNQPQH
TRBV28	TRBJ1-2	.	ASSRQGTHGYT
TRBV5-6	TRBJ2-5	.	ASSLAIGRLQRETQY
TRBV7-3	TRBJ2-1	.	ASSFRGQTNNEQF
TRBV4-1	TRBJ1-5	.	ASSRIDAGTRKIGQPQH
TRBV6-1	TRBJ2-2	.	ASSPGQTNTGELF
TRBV19	TRBJ1-2	.	ASSINEGRGYGYT
TRBV20-1	TRBJ2-3	.	SASYADTQY
TRBV9	TRBJ2-4	.	ASSAADRGNVGNIQY
TRBV5-1	TRBJ2-1	once	ASSLLVYNEQF
TRBV5-1	TRBJ1-2	.	ASSVGTGYYGYT
TRBV30	TRBJ1-2	.	AWTALHRVTISGYT
TRBV6-6	TRBJ2-4	.	ATRGPGNIQY
TRBV2	TRBJ2-7	few	ASRDPGQGPYEQY
TRBV5-5	TRBJ2-7	.	ASSLVRASDSYEQY
TRBV28	TRBJ1-4	.	ASTLQGATNEKLF
TRBV5-1	TRBJ2-3	.	ASSFRPERDTQY
TRBV6-1	TRBJ1-5	.	ASSGGGQGIQPQH
TRBV6-5	TRBJ1-2	once	ASSYMGQGSGYT
TRBV10-1	TRBJ2-1	.	ASSEAGVSNSYNEQF
TRBV19	TRBJ2-4	.	ASSHISGSGNIQY
TRBV19	TRBJ1-5	.	ASSTGTGGVWQPQH
TRBV28	TRBJ1-2	few	ASSSTGHRGYT
TRBV2	TRBJ2-5	once	AKGFPGETQY
TRBV5-1	TRBJ2-1	.	ASSLGTRNEQF